The present TCR beta chain was sequenced within a study of lymphopenia after photon versus proton radiotherapy. About this clone itself: The antigen remains undetermined.

Notes on the study in general: Under photons, naive T cells and diversity fell while effector/memory populations rose.

Trimming shortened V by 3 bases and J by 0 bases, and 9 bases separated the two germline ends. This CDR3 is 14 amino acids long. CDR1 and CDR2 (germline): SGHAT, FQNNGV. Clones were sequenced by immunoSEQ multiplex PCR, and TCRdb holds only the in-frame ones, with some missing. The table lists tens of thousands of clones, approximately 90% of them singletons, with roughly 11% in the top ten. J is TRBJ2-7 and V is TRBV11-2; maybe TRBD2 (6 bases). The sequence was collected from a man older than 75 with esophageal cancer. The sample was peripheral blood, taken from a patient treated with proton-based radiotherapy. The CDR3 region is CASSFGGVSYEQYF. CDR3 nucleotide sequence: TGTGCCAGCAGCTTTGGAGGGGTCTCCTACGAGCAGTACTTC.